The sequence of this T cell receptor (beta chain) was determined in a study of OX40 agonist ivuxolimab in advanced cancers. Looking at the study overall: Patients received the agonistic anti-OX40 (CD134) antibody ivuxolimab. Study-wide findings and caveats: Average numbers of expanded clones were greater in CD8+ T cells than in CD4+.

Comment on this clone: The target antigen is unknown.

Trimming cost V 3 bases and J 1 base, with 3 bases left between them. This CDR3 has 12 amino acids. The germline CDR1 and CDR2 sequences are LNHDA and SQIVND (reference sequence). The method was immunoSEQ multiplex PCR; TCRdb's version includes in-frame clones alone and lacks a portion of them. The repertoire holds 90,000 to 100,000 clones, with 75% to 90% as singletons. Sequenced here: CD4+ or CD8+ T cells sorted from blood, sampled in a trial of the OX40 agonist ivuxolimab. The chain employs TRBV19 and TRBJ2-5; D is unresolved. The receptor was derived from an adult with an advanced solid tumor such as melanoma, head and neck, liver or kidney cancer. CDR3 sequence reads: CASSISQETQYF. The CDR3 nucleotides read TGTGCCAGTAGTATTTCCCAAGAGACCCAGTACTTC.